These T cell receptor beta chains were read from a single sample in a study of T cell repertoires in cytomegalovirus infection. Each CDR3 protein is one row after TCRdb ran MiXCR on the reads. Of about 890,000 distinct CDR3 sequences in the sample, 25% to 40% were seen once. No antigens are known for them. This sample comprised cultured CD8+ T cells from PBMCs, obtained from culture after CMV antigen stimulation. All receptors come from a human donor in good health (CMV status not recorded). Some clones in this sample may be carry-over from other donors' samples. The conserved cysteine and the conserved F or W are not part of the CDR3 here. Fields, in order: CDR3 protein, J gene, V gene.

CDR3aa: ASSEPGGEQY; j_gene: TRBJ2-7; v_gene: TRBV10-1
CDR3aa: ASSSQGEYEQY; j_gene: TRBJ2-7; v_gene: TRBV7-9
CDR3aa: ASSPELQGGYT; j_gene: TRBJ1-2; v_gene: TRBV4-1
CDR3aa: ASSLDRVGCNEQF; j_gene: TRBJ2-1; v_gene: TRBV12-3/TRBV12-4
CDR3aa: ASSSRGGHPYQETQY; j_gene: TRBJ2-5; v_gene: TRBV7-2
CDR3aa: ASSRSRARPQH; j_gene: TRBJ1-5; v_gene: TRBV5-3
CDR3aa: ASSQPDRANYGYT; j_gene: TRBJ1-2; v_gene: TRBV4-1
CDR3aa: ATSGAWGNQPQH; j_gene: TRBJ1-5; v_gene: TRBV15
CDR3aa: ASSESGAMDTQY; j_gene: TRBJ2-3; v_gene: TRBV10-1
CDR3aa: ASSLTSGVVGEQF; j_gene: TRBJ2-1; v_gene: TRBV7-3
CDR3aa: ASSFQGQGLYEQY; j_gene: TRBJ2-7; v_gene: TRBV12-3/TRBV12-4
CDR3aa: ASSRGLAGGLLPYEQY; j_gene: TRBJ2-7; v_gene: TRBV6-5
CDR3aa: ASSNPGTGDNEQF; j_gene: TRBJ2-1; v_gene: TRBV19
CDR3aa: ASTTPVGGSYNEQF; j_gene: TRBJ2-1; v_gene: TRBV27
CDR3aa: ASSDLVYSSERSYNEQF; j_gene: TRBJ2-1; v_gene: TRBV7-3
CDR3aa: ASRAGGANGYT; j_gene: TRBJ1-2; v_gene: TRBV27
CDR3aa: ASTQGRAGELF; j_gene: TRBJ2-2; v_gene: TRBV6-6
CDR3aa: ASSARGPNQPQH; j_gene: TRBJ1-5; v_gene: TRBV27
CDR3aa: ASSSGHRRYEQY; j_gene: TRBJ2-7; v_gene: TRBV12-3/TRBV12-4
CDR3aa: ASPNGPGLAGADLYNEQF; j_gene: TRBJ2-1; v_gene: TRBV12-3/TRBV12-4
CDR3aa: ASSQEEDRVGTEAF; j_gene: TRBJ1-1; v_gene: TRBV4-3
CDR3aa: ASSYRTSGAYEQY; j_gene: TRBJ2-7; v_gene: TRBV6-2/TRBV6-3
CDR3aa: ASSVTDRNTEAF; j_gene: TRBJ1-1; v_gene: TRBV12-3/TRBV12-4
CDR3aa: SARDKAGGRTYNEQF; j_gene: TRBJ2-1; v_gene: TRBV20-1
CDR3aa: ASSLREGAPYNEQF; j_gene: TRBJ2-1; v_gene: TRBV3-1
CDR3aa: ASSLGLAARDTQY; j_gene: TRBJ2-3; v_gene: TRBV2
CDR3aa: ASSEWIRGPNTGELF; j_gene: TRBJ2-2; v_gene: TRBV6-1
CDR3aa: ASSLGVQYSNQPQH; j_gene: TRBJ1-5; v_gene: TRBV7-2
CDR3aa: ASSFTGIIDEQF; j_gene: TRBJ2-1; v_gene: TRBV11-3
CDR3aa: ASSLIGAPDGTGELF; j_gene: TRBJ2-2; v_gene: TRBV7-8
CDR3aa: ASSRRDRGPETQY; j_gene: TRBJ2-5; v_gene: TRBV19
CDR3aa: ASSLFRREGVNTEAF; j_gene: TRBJ1-1; v_gene: TRBV28
CDR3aa: ASSSRLGEAGELF; j_gene: TRBJ2-2; v_gene: TRBV7-6
CDR3aa: ASSLGWGGDEQF; j_gene: TRBJ2-1; v_gene: TRBV7-9
CDR3aa: ASTGGNTGELF; j_gene: TRBJ2-2; v_gene: TRBV11-3
CDR3aa: ASPRNTEAF; j_gene: TRBJ1-1; v_gene: TRBV2
CDR3aa: ASSLGALKSTDTQY; j_gene: TRBJ2-3; v_gene: TRBV7-2
CDR3aa: ASSDVRTNYGYT; j_gene: TRBJ1-2; v_gene: TRBV27
CDR3aa: ASSSRQLAVETQY; j_gene: TRBJ2-5; v_gene: TRBV4-2
CDR3aa: ASSPSRGRDYGYT; j_gene: TRBJ1-2; v_gene: TRBV6-2/TRBV6-3
CDR3aa: ATSDTEGPYNEQF; j_gene: TRBJ2-1; v_gene: TRBV24-1
CDR3aa: ASRLRGASTDTQY; j_gene: TRBJ2-3; v_gene: TRBV7-9
CDR3aa: SAWENLHTSTDTQY; j_gene: TRBJ2-3; v_gene: TRBV20-1
CDR3aa: ASTLGNTGELF; j_gene: TRBJ2-2; v_gene: TRBV6-6
CDR3aa: ASSLVAQYNEQF; j_gene: TRBJ2-1; v_gene: TRBV7-2
CDR3aa: ASSEILTYEQY; j_gene: TRBJ2-7; v_gene: TRBV2
CDR3aa: ASRAGRGGKAF; j_gene: TRBJ1-1; v_gene: TRBV12-3/TRBV12-4
CDR3aa: ASGPGLAGGRTDTQY; j_gene: TRBJ2-3; v_gene: TRBV2
CDR3aa: ASSLAISGGGDTQY; j_gene: TRBJ2-3; v_gene: TRBV7-9
CDR3aa: ASTQTAMNTEAF; j_gene: TRBJ1-1; v_gene: TRBV4-1